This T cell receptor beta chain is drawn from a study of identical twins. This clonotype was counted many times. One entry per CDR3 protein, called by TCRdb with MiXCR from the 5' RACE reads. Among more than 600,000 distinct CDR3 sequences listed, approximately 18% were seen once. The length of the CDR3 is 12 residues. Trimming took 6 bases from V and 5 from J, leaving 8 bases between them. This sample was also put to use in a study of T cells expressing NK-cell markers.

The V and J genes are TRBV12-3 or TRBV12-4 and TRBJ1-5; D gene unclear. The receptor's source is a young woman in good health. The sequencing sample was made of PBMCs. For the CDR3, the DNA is TGTGCCAGCAGGGTTGAGTATCAGCCCCAGCATTTT. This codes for CASRVEYQPQHF.